The rows below give T cell receptor beta chains drawn from one sample of a study of monozygotic twins with cystic fibrosis. Some clones are missing from TCRdb's copy, which holds only in-frame ones; the method was immunoSEQ multiplex PCR. The data hold around 27,000 clones, with just over 90% observed a single time. The material sequenced was blood. The origin of the receptors is a girl aged 2-10 years with cystic fibrosis. Both conserved end residues are trimmed from each CDR3.

ASSLSPGHNWDTQY	TRBV27	TRBJ2-3
ASSSKTELTANYGYT	TRBV7-9	TRBJ1-2
ATSSSGRNTGELF	TRBV15	TRBJ2-2
ASSLTAQRNEQF	TRBV7-3	TRBJ2-1
ASSPFGGSSYEQY	TRBV4-1	TRBJ2-7
ASSLQGMSSYNEQF	TRBV7-2	TRBJ2-1
ASSLGNQPQH	TRBV7-9	TRBJ1-5
ASSWGSYNSPLH	TRBV2	TRBJ1-6
ASSQTGRSLSGNTIY	TRBV18	TRBJ1-3
ASSLIKGALSGANVLT	TRBV5-1	TRBJ2-6
ASSLKRGWAYEQY	TRBV11-1	TRBJ2-7
ASSPSITSYNSPLH	TRBV13	TRBJ1-6
ASTRTGTNTGELF	TRBV6-1	TRBJ2-2
ASRWARDTNVLT	TRBV5-4	TRBJ2-6
AWSAWQGDEKLF	TRBV30	TRBJ1-4